The 32 T cell receptor beta chains reported below all come from one sample, sequenced in a study of shared clonotypes between healthy human individuals. Naive CD8 isolation took CD45RO-negative cells positively selected for CCR7 and excluded terminally differentiated effector memory CD45RA+ cells. Assay: immunoSEQ multiplex PCR; the TCRdb copy retains only in-frame clones and omits some. In the table there are roughly 2,000,000 clones, around 96% of which are singletons. The sequenced material came from naive CD8+ T cells sorted from blood. All receptors come from a young man in good health.

The table lists this clone with a few counts. The chain couples TRBV27 to TRBJ1-2; possible D gene TRBD1, 5 bases. The CDR3 is 12 amino acids. Germline loops: CDR1 MNHEY, CDR2 SMNVEV (reference sequence). Trimming shortened V by 8 bases and J by 8 bases, and 15 bases separated the two germline ends. This CDR3 reads CASSHEGYGYTF. Here the CDR3 DNA reads TGTGCCAGCTCCCATGAGGGGTACGGCTACACCTTC.

V and J are TRBV9 and TRBJ1-2; D is undetermined. With 3 bases removed from V and 2 bases from J, the gap between germline ends came to 8 bases. In germline, CDR1 is SGDLS, CDR2 YYNGEE. The CDR3 is made up of 13 amino acids. The CDR3 protein is CASSGERNYGYTF. In DNA, the CDR3 is TGTGCCAGCAGCGGGGAGAGGAACTATGGCTACACCTTC.

The rearrangement uses TRBV7-2 and TRBJ2-7, with D perhaps TRBD2 (6 bases). Germline V gives CDR1 SGHTA, CDR2 FQGNSA. The V end lost 2 bases, the J end lost 1 base, and 12 bases lay between the germline ends. The CDR3 has 15 residues. The CDR3 DNA reads as TGTGCCAGCAGCTTAATTCCCGGAGGGTCCTACGAGCAGTACTTC. Amino acids: CASSLIPGGSYEQYF. The whole variable domain, filled in from reference TRBV7-2 and TRBJ2-7, reads GAGVSQSPSNKVTEKGKDVELRCDPISGHTALYWYRQSLGQGLEFLIYFQGNSAPDKSGLPSDRFSAERTGGSVSTLTIQRTQQEDSAVYLCASSLIPGGSYEQYFGPGTRLTVT.

Concerning this clone itself: This sample also contains other DNA sequences that code for the same CDR3. The chain joins TRBV5-4 to TRBJ2-6; either TRBD1 or TRBD2 may supply D (5 bases each). V lost 1 base, J lost 4 bases, and 9 bases lay in between. The germline gives CDR1 SGHNT, CDR2 YYREEE (reference sequence). This CDR3 comprises 15 residues. The CDR3 DNA is TGTGCCAGCAGCTTGTGGGGGTCGGGGGCCAACGTCCTGACTTTC. Translated, it gives CASSLWGSGANVLTF.

This sequence joins TRBV6-6 and TRBJ1-2; D is unresolved. CDR1 MNHNY and CDR2 SVGAGI come from the germline V gene (reference sequence). Trimming cost V 6 bases and J 6 bases, with 14 bases left between them. The CDR3 spans 13 residues. CDR3 protein: CASSPGSVHGYTF. In DNA form, the CDR3 reads TGTGCCAGCAGCCCAGGAAGCGTACATGGCTACACCTTC.

On this clone itself: The same CDR3 is also encoded by other DNA sequences in this sample. This chain links TRBV4-1 with TRBJ2-7; D gene unclear. CDR3 length equals 15 residues. In germline, CDR1 is MGHRA, CDR2 YSYEKL. V was cut by 0 bases and J by 2 bases, with 11 bases left in between. The CDR3 DNA reads TGCGCCAGCAGCCAAGAAAGGGCTAGTCCCTACGAGCAGTACTTC. This codes for CASSQERASPYEQYF.

This chain joins TRBV7-9 and TRBJ1-1; D gene unclear. V was pared by 6 bases and J by 1 base, with 15 bases between. CDR1 is SEHNR and CDR2 is FQNEAQ in the germline V gene (reference sequence). The CDR3 has 15 amino acids. The CDR3: CASSWGERPNTEAFF. The CDR3 coding sequence is TGTGCCAGCAGTTGGGGTGAGAGGCCGAACACTGAAGCTTTCTTT.

This chain uses TRBV9 with TRBJ2-1; D is unclear. Trimming stripped 3 bases from V and 5 bases from J, with 15 bases between. This CDR3 has 15 residues. Germline CDR1 is SGDLS and CDR2 is YYNGEE. The CDR3 nucleotides read TGTGCCAGCAGCGACGTCGGGCTATTCAACAATGAGCAGTTCTTC. This codes for CASSDVGLFNNEQFF.

A note on this clone: This same CDR3 is encoded by further DNA sequences in the sample. V usage is TRBV5-6 and J usage is TRBJ2-7, with D hard to call. V dropped 0 bases and J dropped 4 bases, with 8 bases sitting between them. Looked up from germline, CDR1 is SGHDT and CDR2 is YYEEEE. The CDR3 sequence is 13 residues long. The CDR3 sequence is CASSLVRSYEQYF. CDR3 DNA: TGTGCCAGCAGCTTGGTACGCAGTTACGAGCAGTACTTC.

The chain uses TRBV29-1 and TRBJ2-1; 16 bases align to TRBD2. Losses at the gene ends were 3 bases for V and 3 bases for J; bases not matched to a gene: 2. CDR1 and CDR2 (germline): SQVTM, ANQGSEA. This CDR3 spans 16 amino acids. The DNA of the CDR3 is TGCAGCGTTGAGGGACTAGCGGGGGGGCTCTACAATGAGCAGTTCTTC. Translation gives CSVEGLAGGLYNEQFF.

This clone was picked up one time. The chain employs TRBV5-1 and TRBJ2-7; 8 bases match TRBD1. V shed 3 bases, J shed 5 bases, and the junction held 4 bases outside the gene matches. The CDR3 loop spans 13 amino acids. Germline loops: CDR1 SGHRS, CDR2 YFSETQ. The CDR3 protein is CASSSGQGNEQYF. CDR3 bases: TGCGCCAGCAGCTCCGGACAGGGTAACGAGCAGTACTTC.

V is TRBV10-3 and J is TRBJ2-7; 9 nucleotides line up with TRBD1. CDR3 size: 16 residues. After removal of 0 bases from V and 4 bases from J, the junction contained 7 bases not matched to a gene. Looked up from germline, CDR1 is ENHRY and CDR2 is SYGVKD. This CDR3 reads CAISESTGTGIYEQYF. The CDR3 DNA is TGTGCCATCAGTGAGTCGACAGGGACAGGGATTTACGAGCAGTACTTC.

The chain is built from TRBV2 and TRBJ1-4; D unresolved. This CDR3 is built from 14 residues. The germline CDR1 and CDR2 sequences are SNHLY and FYNNEI. Deletions cut 6 bases from V and 5 bases from J, with 13 bases between. CDR3 amino acids: CASRAGHMNEKLFF. The CDR3 coding sequence is TGTGCCAGCAGAGCCGGGCACATGAATGAAAAACTGTTTTTT.

With regard to this clone: This CDR3 is also generated by other DNA sequences in the sample. The rearrangement uses TRBV6-1 and TRBJ2-1; 7 bases are a match to TRBD2. Germline V CDR1 and CDR2: MNHNS, SASEGT. This CDR3 has 15 residues. With 2 bases clipped from V and 4 bases from J, the junction kept 5 bases outside the gene matches. The CDR3 is CASSEWGGSYNEQFF. CDR3 DNA: TGTGCCAGCAGTGAATGGGGGGGTAGTTACAATGAGCAGTTCTTC.

The chain joins TRBV10-1 to TRBJ2-7; 8 positions match TRBD1. This CDR3 has 14 residues. Germline lookup yields CDR1 WNHNN and CDR2 SYGVQD (reference sequence). V was clipped by 7 bases and J by 1 base; unmatched bases: 6. The DNA for the CDR3 is TGCGCCAGCAAAGGGACAGGATTTTCCTACGAGCAGTACTTC. Translated, it gives CASKGTGFSYEQYF.

This chain uses TRBV4-1 with TRBJ2-7, with 9 bases that match TRBD2. V lost 4 bases, J lost 7 bases, and 5 bases stayed unmatched. The germline V gene encodes CDR1 MGHRA and CDR2 YSYEKL. The length of the CDR3 is 13 residues. The CDR3 loop reads CASSPGAGGEQYF. The CDR3 region has the DNA TGCGCCAGCAGCCCGGGAGCGGGAGGAGAGCAGTACTTC.

This chain connects TRBV29-1 to TRBJ2-1; 8 positions agree with TRBD2. Looked up from germline, CDR1 is SQVTM and CDR2 is ANQGSEA. With 2 bases clipped from V and 1 base from J, the junction kept 4 bases outside the gene matches. The CDR3 runs to 15 residues. The CDR3 region has the DNA TGCAGCGTTGAATTCCGGGAGGGGTCCTACAATGAGCAGTTCTTC. Translated: CSVEFREGSYNEQFF.

V is TRBV6-6 and J is TRBJ1-1; D gene uncertain. The V gene's germline CDR1 is MNHNY and CDR2 SVGAGI (reference sequence). The CDR3 covers 12 residues. V lost 7 bases, J lost 6 bases, and 12 bases lay in between. The CDR3 here is CASNDPDAEAFF. Here the CDR3 DNA reads TGTGCCAGCAATGACCCTGACGCTGAAGCTTTCTTT.

A note on this clone: Different DNA sequences within this sample yield the same CDR3. This chain uses TRBV10-1 with TRBJ2-3; 10 bases line up with TRBD2. Per the germline V gene, CDR1 is WNHNN and CDR2 is SYGVQD (reference sequence). This CDR3 spans 14 amino acids. With 3 bases clipped from V and 3 bases from J, the junction kept 0 bases outside the gene matches. CDR3 in DNA: TGCGCCAGCAGTGAAGCGGGAGGGACAGATACGCAGTATTTT. Its translation is CASSEAGGTDTQYF.

Of note for this clone: Other DNA sequences in the same sample also yield this CDR3. CDR3 sequence (DNA): TGTGCCAGCAGCTGGGACAGGGGTTCCTACGAGCAGTACTTC. Encoded protein: CASSWDRGSYEQYF. The rearrangement links TRBV11-2 to TRBJ2-7; TRBD1 agrees at 10 bases. Trimming at V came to 4 bases and at J to 1 base, leaving 1 base not matched to a gene. CDR3 size: 14 residues. Germline loops: CDR1 SGHAT, CDR2 FQNNGV.

The J gene is TRBJ2-5, the V gene TRBV9, with 7 positions matching TRBD2. Per germline, CDR1 SGDLS and CDR2 YYNGEE. The CDR3 contains 16 residues. V was pared by 3 bases and J by 3 bases, with 11 bases of the junction left unmatched. As DNA, the CDR3 is TGTGCCAGCAGCGCCCTGGGGGAGGGGTTGAAAGAGACCCAGTACTTC. Protein: CASSALGEGLKETQYF.

The V call is TRBV13, the J call TRBJ2-2, with 9 bases identical to TRBD2. This CDR3 is 16 amino acids long. Germline V lookup: CDR1 PRHDT, CDR2 FYEKMQ (reference sequence). J was trimmed by 7 bases and V by 6 bases; bases with no gene match: 12. Written as DNA, the CDR3 is TGTGCCAGCAGTTCGACGCGGGAGGGGTACGGCGGGGAGCTGTTTTTT. Its translation is CASSSTREGYGGELFF. Supplemented by reference TRBV13 and TRBJ2-2, the full variable domain reads AAGVIQSPRHLIKEKRETATLKCYPIPRHDTVYWYQQGPGQDPQFLISFYEKMQSDKGSIPDRFSAQQFSDYHSELNMSSLELGDSALYFCASSSTREGYGGELFFGEGSRLTVL.

The V gene is TRBV6-6, the J gene TRBJ2-5, with D perhaps matching TRBD2 (6 bases). CDR3 length: 15 amino acids. Trimming cost V 0 bases and J 2 bases, with 10 bases left between them. From germline, CDR1 is MNHNY and CDR2 SVGAGI (reference sequence). CDR3 region: CASSYSWTIQETQYF. The DNA of the CDR3 is TGTGCCAGCAGTTACTCCTGGACTATTCAAGAGACCCAGTACTTC.

The V call is TRBV7-8, the J call TRBJ1-5; the D is unclear. V was clipped by 0 bases and J by 0 bases, with 12 bases between them. CDR1 is SGHVS, CDR2 FQNEAQ, per germline. The CDR3 covers 17 residues. The CDR3 loop is CASSLAFPGYSNQPQHF. In nucleotides, the CDR3 is TGTGCCAGCAGCTTAGCGTTTCCGGGGTATAGCAATCAGCCCCAGCATTTT.

Remarks on this clone: The same CDR3 can be traced to other DNA sequences in this sample. This rearrangement joins TRBV5-6 to TRBJ2-7; maybe TRBD1 (5 bases). Germline V gives CDR1 SGHDT, CDR2 YYEEEE. This CDR3 has 12 amino acids. V lost 0 bases to trimming and J lost 6 bases, with 7 bases between them. The CDR3 nucleotides are TGTGCCAGCAGCTTGGTAGGGGCCGAGCAGTACTTC. Translated: CASSLVGAEQYF.

This chain links TRBV7-9 with TRBJ2-1, with 8 bases that match TRBD2. CDR1 and CDR2 (germline): SEHNR, FQNEAQ (reference sequence). Trimming took 5 bases from V and 5 from J; bases not matched to a gene: 8. CDR3 length equals 15 residues. CDR3 sequence: CASSNSGEPDNEQFF. The CDR3 coding sequence is TGTGCCAGCAGCAATAGCGGGGAGCCGGACAATGAGCAGTTCTTC.

This clone has only one observation. J is TRBJ1-2 and V is TRBV21-1; TRBD1, the table's D call, lacks a check against the DNA. TRBV21-1 is designated a pseudogene. This CDR3 region has 14 residues. CDR3 sequence (DNA): TGTGCCAGCAGCAGACCCGGGACAGTCTATGGCTACACCTTC. As protein: CASSRPGTVYGYTF.

CDR3 nucleotides: TGTGCCAGTAAGAATCGGGGGGGTGGTGGCCCTGAAGCTTTCTTT. Amino acid sequence: CASKNRGGGGPEAFF. V usage is TRBV27 and J usage is TRBJ1-1; D may be TRBD1 (5 bases). This CDR3 is built from 15 residues. Looked up from germline, CDR1 is MNHEY and CDR2 is SMNVEV (reference sequence). Trimming removed 9 bases from V and 6 bases from J, with 23 bases in between.

This chain links TRBV6-5 with TRBJ1-6; TRBD1 is a possible D gene (6 bases). Germline V gene sequence: CDR1 MNHEY, CDR2 SVGAGI. The CDR3 runs to 14 residues. Trimming took 6 bases from V and 8 from J, leaving 14 bases between them. This CDR3 reads CASRTQGRDSPLHF. Here the CDR3 DNA reads TGTGCCAGCAGGACACAGGGCCGAGATTCACCCCTCCACTTT.

This chain connects TRBV7-9 to TRBJ2-1, with TRBD2 matching over 11 bases. CDR3 length equals 17 residues. The junction had 12 bases not matched to a gene; V was cut back by 3 bases and J by 8 bases. Germline CDR1 is SEHNR and CDR2 is FQNEAQ (reference sequence). The CDR3 spells CASSFPTFSGGDDEQFF. The CDR3 coding sequence is TGTGCCAGCAGCTTTCCAACGTTTAGCGGGGGGGACGATGAGCAGTTCTTC. Looking up the rest from reference TRBV7-9 and TRBJ2-1 gives the full variable domain: DTGVSQNPRHKITKRGQNVTFRCDPISEHNRLYWYRQTLGQGPEFLTYFQNEAQLEKSRLLSDRFSAERPKGSFSTLEIQRTEQGDSAMYLCASSFPTFSGGDDEQFFGPGTRLTVL.

The genes are TRBV27 and TRBJ2-1; no reliable D call. Per germline, CDR1 MNHEY and CDR2 SMNVEV (reference sequence). There are 13 residues in the CDR3. V lost 2 bases and J lost 9, with 11 bases in between. For the CDR3, the DNA is TGTGCCAGCAGTTTAAGTAGCATAGGTGAGCAGTTCTTC. It is translated as CASSLSSIGEQFF.

This chain joins TRBV30 and TRBJ1-1; D remains unclear. Germline V CDR1 and CDR2: GTSNPN, SVGIG (reference sequence). This CDR3 region has 13 residues. V lost 2 bases and J lost 1, with 8 bases in between. CDR3 coding DNA: TGTGCCTGGAGTTTGTCAGCGAACACTGAAGCTTTCTTT. Its protein product is CAWSLSANTEAFF.